A single sample is the source of the 20 T cell receptor beta chains below, sequenced in a study of T cell changes during pregnancy in multiple sclerosis. Produced via immunoSEQ multiplex PCR; TCRdb's table is partial and in-frame only. The sample records more than 95,000 clones, approximately 93% being singletons. The material was peripheral blood, obtained after pregnancy. All receptors come from a female donor with multiple sclerosis, enrolled in a pregnancy study.

The V and J genes are TRBV21-1 and TRBJ2-3; TRBD1, the D gene given by the table, was not confirmed from the DNA. TRBV21-1 is a pseudogene locus. CDR3 size: 20 residues. The CDR3 here is CASSKCSAGRSRPSTDTQYF. As DNA, the CDR3 is TGTGCCAGCAGCAAATGTTCTGCTGGCAGATCACGCCCTAGCACAGATACGCAGTATTTT.

The chain recombines TRBV28 with TRBJ2-7, with TRBD2 identical over 8 bases. Germline lookup yields CDR1 MDHEN and CDR2 SYDVKM. The CDR3 is 13 residues long. V was pared by 10 bases and J by 4 bases, with 9 bases of the junction left unmatched. The DNA for the CDR3 is TGTGCCACCATTAGCGGGGTAGATTACGAGCAGTACTTC. The encoded protein is CATISGVDYEQYF.

This clone appeared once. The CDR3 sequence is CASHRQGVNTGELFF. CDR3 DNA sequence: TGTGCCAGTCATCGACAGGGGGTCAACACCGGGGAGCTGTTTTTT. This rearrangement joins TRBV6-1 to TRBJ2-2; 9 positions agree with TRBD1. Germline-derived CDR1 and CDR2 are MNHNS and SASEGT. There are 15 residues in the CDR3. Trimming took 9 bases from V and 2 from J; bases not matched to a gene: 7.

The genes are TRBV7-6 and TRBJ1-2, with D uncertain. The CDR3 length is 14 residues. CDR1 SGHVS and CDR2 FNYEAQ come from the germline V gene. V was clipped by 1 base and J by 5 bases, with 11 bases between them. The CDR3 DNA reads TGTGCCAGCAGCTTAGAGACGTCGGGGTATGGCTACACCTTC. Protein sequence: CASSLETSGYGYTF.

In this sample, this clone turned up once. J is TRBJ1-2 and V is TRBV7-8; D may be TRBD1 (5 bases). Germline CDR1 is SGHVS and CDR2 is FQNEAQ. V was shortened by 2 bases and J by 1 base, with 14 bases between the two germline ends. The CDR3 has 16 residues. In DNA, the CDR3 is TGTGCCAGCAGCTTATTTGGGGCAGCCCGTAACTATGGCTACACCTTC. This encodes CASSLFGAARNYGYTF.

The gene calls are TRBV27 and TRBJ2-7; 12 nucleotides match TRBD2. V trimming: 3 bases; J trimming: 6 bases; junction bases outside the gene matches: 3. CDR1 is MNHEY, CDR2 SMNVEV, per germline (reference sequence). CDR3 length: 14 amino acids. As DNA, the CDR3 is TGTGCCAGCAGTTTGACTAGCGGGAGTTCCGAGCAGTACTTC. Protein: CASSLTSGSSEQYF.

The gene calls are TRBV5-1 and TRBJ2-7; 12 nucleotides match TRBD2. The trim removed 0 bases at V and 0 bases at J, leaving 7 bases unmatched. The CDR3 sequence is 18 residues long. Per the germline V gene, CDR1 is SGHRS and CDR2 is YFSETQ. The CDR3 bases are TGCGCCAGCAGCTTGGGACTAGCGGGAGCCAGTCGCTCCTACGAGCAGTACTTC. Its protein is CASSLGLAGASRSYEQYF.

The genes are TRBV7-2 and TRBJ2-7; TRBD1 agrees at 9 bases. Trimming at V came to 4 bases and at J to 2 bases, leaving 6 bases not matched to a gene. The CDR3 loop spans 15 amino acids. The germline V gene has CDR1 SGHTA and CDR2 FQGNSA. CDR3 coding DNA: TGTGCCAGCAGCTCCCGGACAGGGGAAACCTACGAGCAGTACTTC. Its protein product is CASSSRTGETYEQYF.

The rearrangement joins TRBV27 to TRBJ2-7, with 7 bases lining up with TRBD2. This CDR3 comprises 12 residues. From germline, CDR1 is MNHEY and CDR2 SMNVEV (reference sequence). The V and J ends lost 8 bases and 7 bases, in that order; junction bases with no gene match: 8. CDR3 sequence reads: CASGRGTVEQYF. In DNA, the CDR3 is TGTGCCAGCGGGAGGGGCACCGTGGAGCAGTACTTC.

This chain joins TRBV20-1 and TRBJ2-3; 8 nucleotides agree with TRBD1. The CDR3 contains 11 residues. Germline V gene data show CDR1 as DFQATT and CDR2 as SNEGSKA (reference sequence). V was pared by 3 bases and J by 11 bases, with 4 bases of the junction left unmatched. The CDR3 loop reads CSARGGTGQYF. CDR3 in DNA: TGCAGTGCTAGGGGTGGGACAGGGCAGTATTTT.

V is TRBV2 and J is TRBJ1-5, with D hard to call. CDR3 length: 13 residues. Germline V lookup: CDR1 SNHLY, CDR2 FYNNEI. The V and J ends lost 6 bases and 9 bases respectively, with 15 bases between them. CDR3 sequence (DNA): TGTGCCAGCAGGACTGACCAACGTCGGCCCCAGCATTTT. The encoded protein is CASRTDQRRPQHF.

This rearrangement joins TRBV5-1 to TRBJ1-1; D is ambiguous. CDR1 is SGHRS, CDR2 YFSETQ, per germline. Trimming shortened V by 0 bases and J by 4 bases, and 13 bases separated the two germline ends. The CDR3 has 15 amino acids. This CDR3 reads CASSLEGGHGTEAFF. CDR3 DNA: TGCGCCAGCAGCTTGGAGGGAGGGCATGGCACTGAAGCTTTCTTT.

The chain is built from TRBV5-1 and TRBJ2-7, with 10 bases that match TRBD1. Trimming at V came to 5 bases and at J to 3 bases, leaving 8 bases not matched to a gene. The CDR3 totals 15 residues. Per the germline V gene, CDR1 is SGHRS and CDR2 is YFSETQ. CDR3 in DNA: TGCGCCAGCAGTTGGGGCGGGACAGGGGACTACGAGCAGTACTTC. It specifies CASSWGGTGDYEQYF. The variable domain in full, with the rest retrieved from reference TRBV5-1 and TRBJ2-7, is KAGVTQTPRYLIKTRGQQVTLSCSPISGHRSVSWYQQTPGQGLQFLFEYFSETQRNKGNFPGRFSGRQFSNSRSEMNVSTLELGDSALYLCASSWGGTGDYEQYFGPGTRLTVT.

The V and J genes are TRBV28 and TRBJ1-5, with 7 nucleotides matching TRBD1. The ends lost 7 bases at V and 6 bases at J; junction bases unmatched: 12. The CDR3 contains 15 residues. Germline CDR1 MDHEN, CDR2 SYDVKM. This CDR3 is CASTLAGGGGQPQHF. The CDR3 region has the DNA TGTGCCAGCACCCTCGCAGGGGGAGGCGGTCAGCCCCAGCATTTT.

As DNA, the CDR3 is TGTGCCAGCAGCCAATGGGGTAGCGGGAGCCCCTACAATGAGCAGTTCTTC. Amino acids: CASSQWGSGSPYNEQFF. This chain connects TRBV16 to TRBJ2-1; the match to TRBD2 covers 9 bases. The CDR3 loop spans 17 amino acids. CDR1 is KGHSY and CDR2 is FQNENV in the germline V gene. J lost 2 bases, V lost 1 base, and 6 bases had no gene match.

The chain has TRBV5-1 and TRBJ2-7; 7 bases align to TRBD2. Germline CDR1 reads SGHRS; CDR2 reads YFSETQ. The CDR3 is 16 amino acids. Unmatched junction bases numbered 14, after V lost 2 bases and J lost 6 bases. The CDR3 bases are TGCGCCAGCAGCTTCCTCCCACGGGACTACTATGGCGAGCAGTACTTC. It specifies CASSFLPRDYYGEQYF.

The CDR3 nucleotides are TGTGCCAGCAGCCTCCTTAGCGGGAGAATCACCGGGGAGCTGTTTTTT. As protein: CASSLLSGRITGELFF. This chain links TRBV5-6 with TRBJ2-2, with 9 positions matching TRBD2. After removal of 4 bases from V and 4 bases from J, the junction contained 8 bases not matched to a gene. CDR3 length equals 16 residues. CDR1 is SGHDT and CDR2 is YYEEEE in the germline V gene.

The chain combines TRBV23-1 with TRBJ2-1; D is possibly TRBD2 (6 bases). TRBV23-1 is marked as an open reading frame, function uncertain. CDR3 length: 18 residues. Trimming pared 2 bases from V and 3 bases from J, leaving 20 bases between. The CDR3 coding sequence is TGCGCCAGCAGTCAACCCTTTACTAGGAGGGCAGACTACAATGAGCAGTTCTTC. It encodes CASSQPFTRRADYNEQFF.

The chain joins TRBV7-8 to TRBJ2-2; 8 nucleotides agree with TRBD1. The CDR3 consists of 16 residues. Germline CDR1 and CDR2: SGHVS and FQNEAQ. V was clipped by 5 bases and J by 4 bases; unmatched bases: 9. The CDR3 bases are TGTGCCAGCAGCAGCGGACAGGGTCAGTCCACCGGGGAGCTGTTTTTT. It translates to CASSSGQGQSTGELFF. The variable domain in full, completed from reference TRBV7-8 and TRBJ2-2, reads GAGVSQSPRYKVAKRGQDVALRCDPISGHVSLFWYQQALGQGPEFLTYFQNEAQLDKSGLPSDRFFAERPEGSVSTLKIQRTQQEDSAVYLCASSSGQGQSTGELFFGEGSRLTVL.

This chain connects TRBV6-1 to TRBJ1-5; TRBD1 matches 8 bases. Trimming took 5 bases from V and 7 from J; bases not matched to a gene: 7. CDR1 is MNHNS and CDR2 is SASEGT in the germline V gene. This CDR3 has 14 amino acids. CDR3 loop: CASSSPGGWQPQHF. CDR3 coding DNA: TGTGCCAGCAGTTCCCCAGGGGGCTGGCAGCCCCAGCATTTT.